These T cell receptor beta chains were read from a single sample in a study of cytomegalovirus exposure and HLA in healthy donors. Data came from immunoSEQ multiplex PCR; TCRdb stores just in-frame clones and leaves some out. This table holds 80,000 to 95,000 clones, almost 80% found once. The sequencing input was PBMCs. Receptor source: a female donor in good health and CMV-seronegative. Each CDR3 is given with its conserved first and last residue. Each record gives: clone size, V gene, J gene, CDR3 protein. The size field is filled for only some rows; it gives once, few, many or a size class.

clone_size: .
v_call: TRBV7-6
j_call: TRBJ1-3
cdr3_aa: CASSLAGSSGNTIYF

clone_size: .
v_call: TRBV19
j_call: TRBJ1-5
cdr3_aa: CASSIDGTRGSNQPQHF

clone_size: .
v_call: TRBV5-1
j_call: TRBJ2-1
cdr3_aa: CASSPGTSGRIGHGQFF

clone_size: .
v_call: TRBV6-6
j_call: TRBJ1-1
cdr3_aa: CASSSSTGVGNTEAFF

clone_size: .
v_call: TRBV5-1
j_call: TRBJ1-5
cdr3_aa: CASSPGQASNQPQHF

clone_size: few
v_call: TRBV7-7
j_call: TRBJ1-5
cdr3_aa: CASNLSEPQHF

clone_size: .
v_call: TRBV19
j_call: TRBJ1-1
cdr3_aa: CASSEDRWGTEAFF

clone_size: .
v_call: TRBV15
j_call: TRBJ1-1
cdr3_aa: CATSRGLGGTEAFF

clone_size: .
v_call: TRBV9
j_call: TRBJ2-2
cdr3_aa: CASSVGGSNTGELFF

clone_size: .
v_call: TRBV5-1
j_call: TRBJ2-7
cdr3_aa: CASSQRSIVYEQYF

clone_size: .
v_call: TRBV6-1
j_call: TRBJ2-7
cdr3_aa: CASSENHGTGLSYEQYF

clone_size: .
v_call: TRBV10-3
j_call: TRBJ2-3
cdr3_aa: CAISESQGLAGVGDTQYF

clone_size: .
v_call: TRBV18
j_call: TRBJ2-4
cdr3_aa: CASSPEGQGSIQYF

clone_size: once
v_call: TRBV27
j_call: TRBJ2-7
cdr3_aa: CASYKRGGSSYEQYF

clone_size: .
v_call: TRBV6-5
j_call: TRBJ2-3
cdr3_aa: CASRSPGTGMNTQYF

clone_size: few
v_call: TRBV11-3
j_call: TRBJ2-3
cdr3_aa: CASSFTGGPADTQYF

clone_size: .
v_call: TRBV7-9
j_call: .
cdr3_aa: CASSLRTGFHEQYF

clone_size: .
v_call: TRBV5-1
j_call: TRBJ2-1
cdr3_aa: CASSKMGTSDYNEQFF

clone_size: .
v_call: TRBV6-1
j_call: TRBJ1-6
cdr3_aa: CAGGGVNSPLHF

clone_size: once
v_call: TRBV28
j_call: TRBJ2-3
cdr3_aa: CASTTNGGLAREGYTDTQYF

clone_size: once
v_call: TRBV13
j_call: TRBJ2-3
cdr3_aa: CASSAGQGMDTQYF

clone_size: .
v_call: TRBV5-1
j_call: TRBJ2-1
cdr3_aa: CASSWEGYNEQFF

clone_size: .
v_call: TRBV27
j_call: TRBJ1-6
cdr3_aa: CASTRKGAHNSPLHF

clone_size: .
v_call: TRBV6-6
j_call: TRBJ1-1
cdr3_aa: CASRTVNTEAFF

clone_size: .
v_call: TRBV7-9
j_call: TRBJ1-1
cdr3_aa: CASSFGQGRGTEAFF

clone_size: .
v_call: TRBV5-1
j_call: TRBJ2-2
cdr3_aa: CASSSGLQGGSDTGELFF

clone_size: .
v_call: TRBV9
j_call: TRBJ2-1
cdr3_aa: CASSVSGTPNEQFF

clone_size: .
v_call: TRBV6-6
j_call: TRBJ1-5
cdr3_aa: CASTPSGLTSNQPQHF

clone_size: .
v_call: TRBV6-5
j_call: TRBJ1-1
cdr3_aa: CASTLAANTEAFF

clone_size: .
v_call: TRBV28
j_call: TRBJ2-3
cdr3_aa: CASSFDVAGSLDTQYF